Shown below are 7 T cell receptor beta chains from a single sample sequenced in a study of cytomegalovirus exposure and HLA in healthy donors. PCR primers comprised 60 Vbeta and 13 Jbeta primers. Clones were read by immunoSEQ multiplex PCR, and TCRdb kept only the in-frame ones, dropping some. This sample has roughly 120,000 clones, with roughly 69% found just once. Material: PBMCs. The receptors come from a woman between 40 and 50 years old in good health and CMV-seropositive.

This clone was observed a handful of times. The CDR3 region is CSVERTGGNEQYF. CDR3 bases: TGCAGCGTTGAGAGGACAGGGGGCAACGAGCAGTACTTC. The chain uses TRBV29-1 and TRBJ2-7, with 11 nucleotides matching TRBD1. In germline, CDR1 is SQVTM, CDR2 ANQGSEA. Trimming removed 3 bases from V and 5 bases from J; junction bases left unmatched: 3. The CDR3 spans 13 residues.

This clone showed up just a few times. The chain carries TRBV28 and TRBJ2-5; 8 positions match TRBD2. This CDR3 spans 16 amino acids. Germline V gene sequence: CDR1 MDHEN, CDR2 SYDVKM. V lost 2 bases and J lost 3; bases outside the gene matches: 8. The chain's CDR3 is CASSLGGGAGEETQYF. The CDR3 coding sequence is TGTGCCAGCAGTTTAGGTGGGGGAGCGGGAGAAGAGACCCAGTACTTC. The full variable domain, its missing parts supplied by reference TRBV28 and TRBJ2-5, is DVKVTQSSRYLVKRTGEKVFLECVQDMDHENMFWYRQDPGLGLRLIYFSYDVKMKEKGDIPEGYSVSREKKERFSLILESASTNQTSMYLCASSLGGGAGEETQYFGPGTRLLVL.

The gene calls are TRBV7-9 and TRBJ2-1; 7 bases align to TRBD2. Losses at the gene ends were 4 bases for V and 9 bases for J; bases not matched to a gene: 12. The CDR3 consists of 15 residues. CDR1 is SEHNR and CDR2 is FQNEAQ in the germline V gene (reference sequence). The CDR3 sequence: CASSSSDRSGGEQFF. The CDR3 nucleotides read TGTGCCAGCAGCTCCTCGGACCGGTCGGGGGGTGAGCAGTTCTTC.

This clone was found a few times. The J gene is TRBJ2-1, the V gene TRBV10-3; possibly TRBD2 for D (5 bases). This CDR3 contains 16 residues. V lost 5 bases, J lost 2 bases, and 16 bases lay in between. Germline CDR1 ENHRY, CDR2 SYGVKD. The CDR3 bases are TGTGCCATCAGTAACCTGGAGGTGTTGGCCTACAATGAGCAGTTCTTC. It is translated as CAISNLEVLAYNEQFF.

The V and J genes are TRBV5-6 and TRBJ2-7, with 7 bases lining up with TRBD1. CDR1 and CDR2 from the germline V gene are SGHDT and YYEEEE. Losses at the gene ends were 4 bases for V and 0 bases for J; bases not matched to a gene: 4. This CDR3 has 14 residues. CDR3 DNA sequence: TGTGCCAGCAGCCGGGGACAGCCCTCCTACGAGCAGTACTTC. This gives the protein CASSRGQPSYEQYF.

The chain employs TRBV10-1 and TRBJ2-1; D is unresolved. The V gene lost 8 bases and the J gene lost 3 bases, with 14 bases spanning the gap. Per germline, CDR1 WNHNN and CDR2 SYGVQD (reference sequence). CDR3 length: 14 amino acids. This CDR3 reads CASPAEVGYNEQFF. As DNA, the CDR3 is TGCGCCAGCCCCGCCGAGGTTGGCTACAATGAGCAGTTCTTC.

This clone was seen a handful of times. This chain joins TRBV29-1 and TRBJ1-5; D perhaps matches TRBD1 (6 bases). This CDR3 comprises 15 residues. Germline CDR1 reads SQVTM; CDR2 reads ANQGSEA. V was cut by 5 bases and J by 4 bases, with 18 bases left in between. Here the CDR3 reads CSVSTGFLGNQPQHF. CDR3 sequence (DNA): TGCAGCGTTTCGACAGGTTTTTTGGGAAATCAGCCCCAGCATTTT.